This T cell receptor (beta chain) comes out of a study of blood T cells in healthy people across ages. Findings of the study overall: Roughly linear age-related decline in beta diversity appeared, significant by age around 40.

The CDR3 sequence is 15 residues long. V lost 3 bases, J lost 8 bases, and 13 bases stayed unmatched. The germline V gene encodes CDR1 DFQATT and CDR2 SNEGSKA (reference sequence). Primers used in a second PCR of about 7 to 12 cycles were a sample-barcoded 5' primer and a J-beta primer mix. MiXCR, run by TCRdb on the 5' RACE reads, gives a single entry per CDR3 protein. Counted here are about 1.6 million distinct CDR3 sequences, about 35% occurring once; the ten biggest clones make up roughly 10%. Of note for this clonotype: As yet, its antigen is unknown.

The sample taken for sequencing was blood. This chain connects TRBV20-1 to TRBJ2-5, with TRBD2 matching 9 bases. This TCR derives from a woman aged 25 to 39 in good health. CDR3 DNA sequence: TGCAGTGCTAGGAGTAGCGGGGGCCCTACCCAAACCCAGTACTTC. Protein product: CSARSSGGPTQTQYF.